These 27 T cell receptor beta chains were all obtained from the same sample, sequenced in a study of persistence of HIV-infected CD4 T cells. Nonspecific anti-CD3/anti-CD28 bead stimulation represents the broad CD4+ T cell repertoire. Sorting of responding CD4+ T cells relied on upregulated CD40 ligand together with CD69. Their antigen targets remain unknown. This was the immunoSEQ version 4 assay in survey mode. Assay: immunoSEQ multiplex PCR; the TCRdb copy retains only in-frame clones and omits some. Among around 40,000 clones listed, 89% were seen once. The sequenced sample was CD4+ T cells sorted from PBMCs after approximately 19-hour stimulation, obtained from a patient who received antiretroviral therapy. The receptors were gathered from an adult man with HIV who was CMV-seropositive.

A few counts support this clone. The V call is TRBV12-3 or TRBV12-4, the J call TRBJ2-7, with 7 positions matching TRBD1. The CDR3 consists of 11 residues. V was pared by 6 bases and J by 4 bases, with 0 bases of the junction left unmatched. CDR3 region: CASSRGYEQYF. CDR3 sequence (DNA): TGTGCCAGCAGCAGGGGGTACGAGCAGTACTTC.

The CDR3 bases are TGTGCCACCAGTGATTTGAACGCACCTAACTATGGCTACACCTTC. Protein product: CATSDLNAPNYGYTF. J is TRBJ1-2 and V is TRBV24-1; no firm D call. Between the trimmed V and J ends, which lost 0 bases and 0 bases, there was a span of 7 bases. The length of the CDR3 is 15 residues. Germline CDR1 KGHDR, CDR2 SFDVKD.

The rearrangement links TRBV10-3 to TRBJ1-1; 7 nucleotides match TRBD1. With 10 bases clipped from V and 9 bases from J, the junction kept 14 bases outside the gene matches. The germline V gene has CDR1 ENHRY and CDR2 SYGVKD. The CDR3 runs 13 residues. This CDR3 is CATGQTSFPQAFF. The DNA for the CDR3 is TGTGCCACGGGACAGACCTCCTTTCCACAAGCTTTCTTT.

The chain uses TRBV5-4 and TRBJ1-2; D perhaps matches TRBD1 (5 bases). Trimming cost V 0 bases and J 1 base, with 10 bases left between them. CDR1 is SGHNT, CDR2 YYREEE, per germline (reference sequence). The CDR3 length is 15 residues. The CDR3 loop reads CASSLGGGVNYGYTF. The CDR3 DNA sequence: TGTGCCAGCAGCTTGGGAGGAGGGGTTAACTATGGCTACACCTTC.

The gene calls are TRBV29-1 and TRBJ1-1, with D unresolved. CDR1 and CDR2 from the germline V gene are SQVTM and ANQGSEA. V was clipped by 5 bases and J by 0 bases, with 10 bases between them. CDR3 length: 13 amino acids. The CDR3 bases are TGCAGCGTTTGGGCAGCTGTGAACACTGAAGCTTTCTTT. This sequence encodes CSVWAAVNTEAFF. Full variable domain (remainder filled in from reference TRBV29-1 and TRBJ1-1): SAVISQKPSRDICQRGTSLTIQCQVDSQVTMMFWYRQQPGQSLTLIATANQGSEATYESGFVIDKFPISRPNLTFSTLTVSNMSPEDSSIYLCSVWAAVNTEAFFGQGTRLTVV.

The chain has TRBV19 and TRBJ1-5; TRBD1 agrees at 7 bases. Losses at the gene ends were 4 bases for V and 1 base for J; bases not matched to a gene: 4. This CDR3 contains 15 residues. Per germline, CDR1 LNHDA and CDR2 SQIVND (reference sequence). Here the CDR3 DNA reads TGTGCCAGTAGTAGAGGGGGCTTCAGCAATCAGCCCCAGCATTTT. Translated: CASSRGGFSNQPQHF.

The gene calls are TRBV7-2 and TRBJ1-5; D is ambiguous. The CDR3 length is 14 residues. Germline lookup yields CDR1 SGHTA and CDR2 FQGNSA. V was pared by 4 bases and J by 0 bases, with 7 bases between. In DNA form, the CDR3 reads TGTGCCAGCAGCTCCTTATATAGCAATCAGCCCCAGCATTTT. Translating it yields CASSSLYSNQPQHF.

This clone was seen more than once but under ten times. The gene calls are TRBV28 and TRBJ2-3, with 12 bases matching TRBD1. This CDR3 spans 16 amino acids. V lost 2 bases to trimming and J lost 4 bases; unmatched junction nucleotides: 4. The germline V gene encodes CDR1 MDHEN and CDR2 SYDVKM. CDR3 protein: CASSLTGTGGADTQYF. The CDR3 DNA is TGTGCCAGCAGTTTAACGGGGACAGGGGGCGCAGATACGCAGTATTTT.

V and J are TRBV6-6 and TRBJ1-5; 11 bases agree with TRBD1. CDR1 and CDR2 from the germline V gene are MNHNY and SVGAGI (reference sequence). This CDR3 is 14 amino acids long. The J segment lost 5 bases and the V segment lost 5 bases, leaving 2 bases of the junction unmatched. This CDR3 is CASSPGQGDQPQHF. CDR3 bases: TGTGCCAGCAGTCCGGGACAGGGGGATCAGCCCCAGCATTTT.

V usage is TRBV5-1 and J usage is TRBJ1-6, with 7 bases aligning to TRBD1. Unmatched junction bases numbered 9, after V lost 4 bases and J lost 5 bases. The V gene's germline CDR1 is SGHRS and CDR2 YFSETQ. The CDR3 extends over 16 amino acids. The CDR3 spells CASSPETGRDNSPLHF. CDR3 bases: TGCGCCAGCAGCCCAGAGACAGGGAGGGATAATTCACCCCTCCACTTT.

This chain connects TRBV7-9 to TRBJ2-2; TRBD2 might be the D (5 bases). CDR3 size: 15 residues. CDR1 is SEHNR and CDR2 is FQNEAQ in the germline V gene (reference sequence). With 5 bases removed from V and 5 bases from J, the gap between germline ends came to 15 bases. The CDR3 is CASSPDYIRTGELFF. CDR3 nucleotide sequence: TGTGCCAGCAGCCCAGACTACATCCGGACCGGGGAGCTGTTTTTT.

The CDR3 loop is CASSGRGGTGSYEQYF. CDR3 nucleotides: TGTGCCAGCAGTGGGCGGGGCGGGACAGGGTCCTACGAGCAGTACTTC. The gene calls are TRBV2 and TRBJ2-7; 9 bases are a match to TRBD1. The CDR3 runs 16 residues. V was clipped by 4 bases and J by 1 base; unmatched bases: 8. Germline CDR1 SNHLY, CDR2 FYNNEI.

The chain recombines TRBV28 with TRBJ1-1; D is uncertain. With 7 bases removed from V and 1 base from J, the gap between germline ends came to 16 bases. Germline V gene sequence: CDR1 MDHEN, CDR2 SYDVKM. The CDR3 is 15 amino acids. CDR3 sequence (DNA): TGTGCCAGCAAACTAGACGGACGGCCGAACACTGAAGCTTTCTTT. It codes for CASKLDGRPNTEAFF.

The chain recombines TRBV5-1 with TRBJ2-3; D is unresolved. Trimming pared 0 bases from V and 1 base from J, leaving 6 bases between. The CDR3 totals 14 residues. Germline V gene lookup returns CDR1 SGHRS and CDR2 YFSETQ. This CDR3 is CASSLGVGTDTQYF. In DNA form, the CDR3 reads TGCGCCAGCAGCTTGGGGGTCGGCACAGATACGCAGTATTTT.

This chain uses TRBV27 with TRBJ1-5; a weak D match, TRBD1 (5 bases). CDR3 length: 12 amino acids. Trimming pared 8 bases from V and 7 bases from J, leaving 12 bases between. CDR1 and CDR2 from the germline V gene are MNHEY and SMNVEV (reference sequence). The CDR3 DNA follows: TGTGCCAGCCGGGGCCAAGGCCAGCCCCAGCATTTT. This translates into CASRGQGQPQHF.

This clone was observed once. CDR3 in DNA: TGTGCCAGCAGCTCTATAAGCGGGGGGCCCGGCGGGGAGCTGTTTTTT. Translation: CASSSISGGPGGELFF. The chain has TRBV5-6 and TRBJ2-2; the match to TRBD2 covers 9 bases. With 3 bases clipped from V and 7 bases from J, the junction kept 10 bases outside the gene matches. The CDR3 runs 16 residues. CDR1 is SGHDT, CDR2 YYEEEE, per germline.

The chain joins TRBV16 to TRBJ1-5; D is perhaps TRBD1 (6 bases). The CDR3 has 16 residues. Deletions cut 3 bases from V and 0 bases from J, with 12 bases between. Germline CDR1 is KGHSY and CDR2 is FQNENV. CDR3 in DNA: TGTGCCAGCAGCCAGGGGGGCCCAAATAGCAATCAGCCCCAGCATTTT. The encoded protein is CASSQGGPNSNQPQHF.

This chain joins TRBV2 and TRBJ1-2; D perhaps matches TRBD1 (5 bases). Trimming cost V 6 bases and J 4 bases, with 12 bases left between them. The CDR3 consists of 13 residues. Per germline, CDR1 SNHLY and CDR2 FYNNEI. This CDR3 is CASRATGFYGYTF. The CDR3, as DNA: TGTGCCAGCAGGGCCACAGGTTTCTATGGCTACACCTTC.

The J gene is TRBJ1-6, the V gene TRBV5-5; perhaps TRBD1 as D (5 bases). Germline V lookup: CDR1 SGHKS, CDR2 YYEKEE (reference sequence). CDR3 length: 16 amino acids. The V gene lost 4 bases and the J gene lost 3 bases, with 14 bases spanning the gap. Written as DNA, the CDR3 is TGTGCCAGCAGCCCAGGGTTGGGGATCTATAATTCACCCCTCCACTTT. Protein sequence: CASSPGLGIYNSPLHF.

This clone turned up a few times. The chain joins TRBV4-1 to TRBJ1-4; D ambiguous. Germline V gene data show CDR1 as MGHRA and CDR2 as YSYEKL. V was cut by 4 bases and J by 0 bases, with 12 bases left in between. This CDR3 spans 16 amino acids. CDR3 sequence reads: CASSPGMAATNEKLFF. In nucleotides, the CDR3 is TGCGCCAGCAGCCCCGGGATGGCGGCAACTAATGAAAAACTGTTTTTT.

This sequence joins TRBV6-2 or TRBV6-3 and TRBJ1-1, with D tentatively TRBD1 (5 bases). V was clipped by 4 bases and J by 0 bases, with 6 bases between them. CDR3 size: 13 residues. The germline V gene encodes CDR1 MNHEY and CDR2 SVGEGT. CDR3 sequence: CASSWGVNTEAFF. The DNA for the CDR3 is TGTGCCAGCAGTTGGGGGGTGAACACTGAAGCTTTCTTT.

V and J are TRBV7-9 and TRBJ1-6; D is uncertain. The germline V gene encodes CDR1 SEHNR and CDR2 FQNEAQ (reference sequence). CDR3 length equals 15 residues. The germline V and J ends were trimmed by 5 bases and 0 bases, with 8 bases remaining between them. The CDR3 coding sequence is TGTGCCAGCAGCGGCCAGAGCTCCTATAATTCACCCCTCCACTTT. Its protein product is CASSGQSSYNSPLHF.

The CDR3 sequence: CASSVGSGSGPQHF. For the CDR3, the DNA is TGTGCCAGCAGCGTAGGAAGTGGATCCGGGCCCCAGCATTTT. The chain is built from TRBV9 and TRBJ1-5; D gene uncertain. Germline lookup yields CDR1 SGDLS and CDR2 YYNGEE. This CDR3 comprises 14 residues. V lost 0 bases, J lost 9 bases, and 13 bases lay in between.

The V call is TRBV6-5, the J call TRBJ2-7; D ambiguous. This CDR3 spans 15 amino acids. Germline CDR1 MNHEY, CDR2 SVGAGI. V was cut by 0 bases and J by 2 bases, with 11 bases left in between. CDR3 DNA: TGTGCCAGCAGTTACTCGCTCAGCAGAACCTACGAGCAGTACTTC. It yields the protein CASSYSLSRTYEQYF.

The chain uses TRBV7-6 and TRBJ2-3, with TRBD1 identical over 8 bases. The germline V gene has CDR1 SGHVS and CDR2 FNYEAQ. J was trimmed by 0 bases and V by 0 bases; bases with no gene match: 5. The CDR3 contains 17 residues. The CDR3 DNA reads TGTGCCAGCAGCTTAGCGCTGGACAGGGCAAGCACAGATACGCAGTATTTT. Amino acids: CASSLALDRASTDTQYF.

The DNA for the CDR3 is TGTGCCAGCAGCTTAGCGGCCGGGACACCAACTCAGGGGGAGCAGTTCTTC. Amino acids: CASSLAAGTPTQGEQFF. This chain uses TRBV11-3 with TRBJ2-1, with D perhaps TRBD1 (6 bases). From germline, CDR1 is SGHNT and CDR2 YENEEA. The CDR3 consists of 17 residues. The V end lost 1 base, the J end lost 10 bases, and 23 bases lay between the germline ends.

This sequence joins TRBV6-1 and TRBJ2-4; TRBD2 matches 7 bases. The CDR3 loop spans 18 amino acids. CDR1 and CDR2 (germline): MNHNS, SASEGT. The trim removed 1 base at V and 0 bases at J, leaving 9 bases unmatched. DNA for the CDR3: TGTGCCAGCAGTGAAGGCGGACTAGTAACACCAGCCAAAAACATTCAGTACTTC. Amino acid sequence: CASSEGGLVTPAKNIQYF.